This entry concerns a single TCR beta chain. One entry per CDR3 protein, called by TCRdb with MiXCR from the 5' RACE reads. In the table there are roughly 80,000 distinct CDR3 sequences, over 9.5% of which are singletons. V lost 5 bases, J lost 2 bases, and 10 bases stayed unmatched. CDR3 length: 15 amino acids. Germline lookup yields CDR1 DFQATT and CDR2 SNEGSKA (reference sequence). This specimen comes from a study of spatial heterogeneity in lung cancer. Described time point: sample taken at primary tumor resection. Whole RNA came from tumor, nontumor lung or frozen PBMC and was sequenced without being sorted.

The source was PBMCs, collected at surgery. The clonotype originates from a male donor with early-stage non-small cell lung cancer. The chain combines TRBV20-1 with TRBJ2-5; 8 bases are a match to TRBD2. The CDR3 bases are TGCAGTGCTCCCCGGGAAGCGGGGGCTCAAGAGACCCAGTACTTC. Its translation: CSAPREAGAQETQYF.